This entry describes one T cell receptor (beta chain). The antigen is undetermined. The source of the sample is a study of T cell responses to AZD1222 COVID-19 vaccine. About the research overall: Second doses that came at about 4 or about 12 weeks were put together. General study results and limits: Females made up more of the donors, who were largely white British, and clonal diversity may have come out too low. Two AZD1222 administrations were followed by greater Spike-specific TCR breadth and depth. Close to half of all spike-specific TCRs reportedly target regions of the variants that are unmutated.

Sequencing was performed with immunoSEQ multiplex PCR; in TCRdb, only in-frame clones are kept and a portion is missing. The table has 150,000 to 200,000 clones, about 87% seen once; the top ten hold 6.1%. CDR3 length: 16 residues. The V gene's germline CDR1 is LNHDA and CDR2 SQIVND (reference sequence). Deletions cut 7 bases from V and 6 bases from J, with 22 bases between. The sequence came from an adult in good health. This specimen consisted of peripheral blood, obtained on day 0 of AZD1222 vaccination. This chain links TRBV19 with TRBJ1-5; D is perhaps TRBD1 (5 bases). The CDR3 loop is CASTLGARREGQPQHF. In DNA, the CDR3 is TGTGCCAGTACCCTAGGCGCGCGCAGGGAAGGTCAGCCCCAGCATTTT.